This T cell receptor beta chain was obtained from a study of cytomegalovirus exposure and HLA in healthy donors. The PCR made use of 60 Vbeta and 13 Jbeta primers. The repertoire was sequenced with immunoSEQ multiplex PCR; TCRdb's copy has only in-frame clones and lacks some. This repertoire comprises 110,000 to 150,000 clones; its ten largest clones make up 2% to 2.5%. CDR3 length: 14 residues. V lost 6 bases, J lost 3 bases, and 14 bases lay in between. In germline, CDR1 is LNHNV, CDR2 YYDKDF (reference sequence). This clonotype was obtained from a woman aged 18-29 years in good health and CMV-seronegative. Sequencing used PBMCs. The chain couples TRBV15 to TRBJ2-5; D remains unclear. The CDR3 reads CATRRLVEKETQYF. CDR3 nucleotides: TGTGCCACCAGGCGGCTAGTGGAGAAAGAGACCCAGTACTTC.